Shown below are 20 T cell receptor beta chains from a single sample sequenced in a study of T cell responses to AZD1222 COVID-19 vaccine. Clones were read by immunoSEQ multiplex PCR, and TCRdb kept only the in-frame ones, dropping some. Of about 56,000 clones listed, approximately 85% are singletons. The source was peripheral blood, collected on day 0 of AZD1222 vaccination. These receptors all come from an adult in good health.

The table lists this clone with a count of one. The chain recombines TRBV6-1 with TRBJ2-5, with D hard to call. The CDR3 runs 12 residues. CDR1 is MNHNS, CDR2 SASEGT, per germline. Between the trimmed V and J ends, which lost 3 bases and 5 bases, there was a span of 7 bases. The CDR3, as DNA: TGTGCCAGCAGTGAGCCGAGGGAGACCCAGTACTTC. This sequence encodes CASSEPRETQYF.

This sequence joins TRBV7-9 and TRBJ2-1; 7 bases fit TRBD1. J lost 2 bases, V lost 7 bases, and 14 bases had no gene match. The CDR3 has 17 residues. The germline CDR1 and CDR2 sequences are SEHNR and FQNEAQ (reference sequence). CDR3 amino acids: CASTHPGGQGAYNEQFF. In DNA form, the CDR3 reads TGTGCCAGCACCCACCCAGGCGGGCAGGGGGCCTACAATGAGCAGTTCTTC.

This sequence joins TRBV7-9 and TRBJ1-5; D is perhaps TRBD1 (5 bases). The V gene lost 5 bases and the J gene lost 2 bases, with 13 bases spanning the gap. Per germline, CDR1 SEHNR and CDR2 FQNEAQ (reference sequence). There are 15 residues in the CDR3. In nucleotides, the CDR3 is TGTGCCAGCAGCATGGGGGGTAGCGGCAATCAGCCCCAGCATTTT. This gives the protein CASSMGGSGNQPQHF.

This clone was seen only a few times. This chain connects TRBV7-9 to TRBJ2-3; 8 bases are a match to TRBD2. The CDR3 is 17 amino acids. The V gene end was trimmed by 0 bases and the J gene end by 2 bases; junction bases not matched to a gene: 7. CDR1 and CDR2 (germline): SEHNR, FQNEAQ (reference sequence). This CDR3 is CASSLAGRGETTDTQYF. The DNA for the CDR3 is TGTGCCAGCAGCTTAGCAGGGCGGGGGGAGACCACAGATACGCAGTATTTT.

The chain is built from TRBV2 and TRBJ1-1, with 8 bases fitting TRBD1. CDR3 size: 14 residues. The V segment lost 6 bases and the J segment 0 bases; nucleotides outside the gene matches: 3. The germline CDR1 and CDR2 sequences are SNHLY and FYNNEI. CDR3 residues: CASSRDRMNTEAFF. CDR3 in DNA: TGTGCCAGCAGCCGGGACAGGATGAACACTGAAGCTTTCTTT.

The chain uses TRBV6-5 and TRBJ1-2; D is possibly TRBD1 (6 bases). The CDR3 is 15 residues long. Trimming cost V 5 bases and J 3 bases, with 16 bases left between them. Germline lookup yields CDR1 MNHEY and CDR2 SVGAGI. CDR3 amino acids: CASSPGVAGYYGYTF. In nucleotides, the CDR3 is TGTGCCAGCAGTCCAGGGGTAGCGGGATACTATGGCTACACCTTC.

The V gene is TRBV19, the J gene TRBJ2-2; the D gene is possibly TRBD1 (6 bases). This CDR3 is built from 15 residues. V lost 3 bases and J lost 1, with 9 bases in between. CDR1 is LNHDA and CDR2 is SQIVND in the germline V gene (reference sequence). CDR3 sequence reads: CASSIRTENTGELFF. Here the CDR3 DNA reads TGTGCCAGTAGTATCAGGACAGAGAACACCGGGGAGCTGTTTTTT. Based on the CDR3 plus reference TRBV19 and TRBJ2-2, the full variable domain is DGGITQSPKYLFRKEGQNVTLSCEQNLNHDAMYWYRQDPGQGLRLIYYSQIVNDFQKGDIAEGYSVSREKKESFPLTVTSAQKNPTAFYLCASSIRTENTGELFFGEGSRLTVL.

The V gene is TRBV24-1, the J gene TRBJ2-1, with 11 bases matching TRBD1. Germline V gene sequence: CDR1 KGHDR, CDR2 SFDVKD. V lost 4 bases to trimming and J lost 5 bases; unmatched junction nucleotides: 6. This CDR3 is 16 amino acids long. The CDR3 sequence: CATSDPGQGGHNEQFF. Written as DNA, the CDR3 is TGTGCCACCAGTGACCCGGGACAGGGGGGCCACAATGAGCAGTTCTTC.

The sample holds a few counts of this clone. The chain combines TRBV18 with TRBJ2-1; 9 nucleotides align to TRBD1. The CDR3 runs 15 residues. CDR1 KGHSH and CDR2 LQKENI come from the germline V gene. V lost 3 bases, J lost 9 bases, and 9 bases stayed unmatched. CDR3 region: CASSPRTGVEGEQFF. DNA of the CDR3: TGTGCCAGCTCACCCCGGACAGGGGTCGAGGGTGAGCAGTTCTTC.

The chain is built from TRBV2 and TRBJ1-3, with D possibly matching TRBD1 (6 bases). Trimming removed 6 bases at V and 7 bases at J, with 16 bases between. Germline lookup yields CDR1 SNHLY and CDR2 FYNNEI. CDR3 length equals 14 residues. The CDR3 DNA follows: TGTGCCAGCAGGACAGGCAGGTCGGGGAACACCATATATTTT. Protein product: CASRTGRSGNTIYF.

The J gene is TRBJ2-7, the V gene TRBV29-1, with D perhaps matching TRBD1 (5 bases). V was pared by 4 bases and J by 3 bases, with 10 bases between. This CDR3 has 12 amino acids. Germline V CDR1 and CDR2: SQVTM, ANQGSEA. The CDR3: CSVADTGYEQYF. In nucleotides, the CDR3 is TGCAGCGTTGCGGACACAGGCTACGAGCAGTACTTC.

The V gene is TRBV14, the J gene TRBJ1-2; tentatively, D is TRBD1 (5 bases). The length of the CDR3 is 13 residues. Germline V gene sequence: CDR1 SGHDN, CDR2 FVKESK. Deletions cut 4 bases from V and 4 bases from J, with 10 bases between. The CDR3 protein is CASSPQRGYGYTF. Written as DNA, the CDR3 is TGTGCCAGCAGCCCCCAGAGGGGCTATGGCTACACCTTC.

The chain recombines TRBV2 with TRBJ1-1; D gene uncertain. The ends were cut back, 6 bases at V and 0 bases at J, with 8 bases in the middle. The CDR3 sequence is 13 residues long. The germline CDR1 and CDR2 sequences are SNHLY and FYNNEI. In DNA, the CDR3 is TGTGCCAGCAGCCCCGCCATGAACACTGAAGCTTTCTTT. This codes for CASSPAMNTEAFF.

The chain combines TRBV12-3 or TRBV12-4 with TRBJ1-1, with no clear D. Trimming left V 7 bases short and J 0 bases short, with 9 bases between. The CDR3 extends over 13 amino acids. The CDR3 DNA follows: TGTGCCAGCAAACACACGGTGAACACTGAAGCTTTCTTT. This codes for CASKHTVNTEAFF.

V usage is TRBV6-1 and J usage is TRBJ1-6; D possibly corresponds to TRBD1 (6 bases). Trimming stripped 3 bases from V and 10 bases from J, with 13 bases between. The CDR3 is 14 amino acids. Germline V gene lookup returns CDR1 MNHNS and CDR2 SASEGT. The CDR3 sequence is CASSEVGARSPLHF. CDR3 in DNA: TGTGCCAGCAGTGAGGTGGGGGCAAGATCACCCCTCCACTTT.

This clone was seen a few times. The rearrangement joins TRBV7-9 to TRBJ1-6; tentatively, D is TRBD1 (5 bases). Germline CDR1 and CDR2: SEHNR and FQNEAQ (reference sequence). The V and J ends lost 6 bases and 0 bases respectively, with 12 bases between them. The CDR3 covers 16 residues. The CDR3 here is CASSLRAPSYNSPLHF. CDR3 nucleotide sequence: TGTGCCAGCAGTCTCAGGGCTCCCTCCTATAATTCACCCCTCCACTTT.

This rearrangement joins TRBV15 to TRBJ1-1, with D unclear. This CDR3 comprises 15 residues. CDR1 is LNHNV and CDR2 is YYDKDF in the germline V gene (reference sequence). V was trimmed by 1 base and J by 2 bases, leaving 11 bases between them. CDR3: CATSRVSPINTEAFF. In DNA, the CDR3 is TGTGCCACCAGCAGAGTGAGCCCTATAAACACTGAAGCTTTCTTT.

A note on this clone: This may be a read error, as it is one base from a much larger clone. The chain carries TRBV3-1 (or the pseudogene TRBV3-2) and TRBJ2-3; 10 nucleotides line up with TRBD1. The germline V gene has CDR1 LGHDT and CDR2 YNNKEL (reference sequence). With 1 base clipped from V and 2 bases from J, the junction kept 21 bases outside the gene matches. The CDR3 loop spans 22 amino acids. The CDR3 protein is CASSQALRGGQGRWWDTDTQYF. The CDR3 DNA reads TGTGCCAGCAGCCAAGCCCTTCGGGGGGGACAGGGGAGGTGGTGGGACACAGATACGCAGTATTTT.

The V call is TRBV24-1, the J call TRBJ1-2; D ambiguous. The CDR3 has 12 residues. CDR1 is KGHDR, CDR2 SFDVKD, per germline. Trimming removed 7 bases from V and 7 bases from J, with 12 bases in between. CDR3 in DNA: TGTGCCACCAGCCGAGGCCTGGGTGGCTACACCTTC. Its translation is CATSRGLGGYTF.

The V gene is TRBV5-6, the J gene TRBJ1-6, with a tentative D call TRBD1 (6 bases). The V end lost 5 bases, the J end lost 9 bases, and 12 bases lay between the germline ends. CDR3 length equals 13 residues. Looked up from germline, CDR1 is SGHDT and CDR2 is YYEEEE. The CDR3 region is CASRHRDGSPLHF. The CDR3 DNA reads TGTGCCAGCAGGCACAGGGACGGTTCACCCCTCCACTTT.